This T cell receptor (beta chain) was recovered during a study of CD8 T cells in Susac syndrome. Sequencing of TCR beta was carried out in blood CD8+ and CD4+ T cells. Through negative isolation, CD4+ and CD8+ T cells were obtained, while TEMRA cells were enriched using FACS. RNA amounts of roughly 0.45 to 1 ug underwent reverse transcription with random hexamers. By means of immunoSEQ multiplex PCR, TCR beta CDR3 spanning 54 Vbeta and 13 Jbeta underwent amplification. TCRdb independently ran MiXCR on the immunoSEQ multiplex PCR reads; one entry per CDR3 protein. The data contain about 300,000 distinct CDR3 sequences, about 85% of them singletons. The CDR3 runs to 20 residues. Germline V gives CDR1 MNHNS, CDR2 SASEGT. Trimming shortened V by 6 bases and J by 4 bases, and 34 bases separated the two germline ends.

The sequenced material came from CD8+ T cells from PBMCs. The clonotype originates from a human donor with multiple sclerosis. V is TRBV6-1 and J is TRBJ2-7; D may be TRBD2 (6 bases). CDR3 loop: CASSTLGTLNPVEMRYEQYF. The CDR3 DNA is TGTGCCAGCAGCACCCTCGGGACTCTTAACCCGGTCGAGATGAGGTACGAGCAGTACTTC.